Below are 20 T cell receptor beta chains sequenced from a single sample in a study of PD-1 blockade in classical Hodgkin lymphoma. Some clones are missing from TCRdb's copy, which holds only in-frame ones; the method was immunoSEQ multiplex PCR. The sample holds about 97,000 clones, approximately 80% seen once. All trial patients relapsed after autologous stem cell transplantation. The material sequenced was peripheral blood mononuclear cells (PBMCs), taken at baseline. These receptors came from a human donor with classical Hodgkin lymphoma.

The CDR3 protein is CASSQLRTGYEQYF. As DNA, the CDR3 is TGTGCCAGCAGCCAACTCCGGACCGGGTACGAGCAGTACTTC. The gene calls are TRBV11-2 and TRBJ2-7, with unresolved D. The CDR3 totals 14 residues. V was shortened by 5 bases and J by 4 bases, with 15 bases between the two germline ends. The germline CDR1 and CDR2 sequences are SGHAT and FQNNGV.

The CDR3 sequence: CASSSSRAGGANYGYTF. The CDR3 DNA sequence: TGTGCCAGCAGTTCCTCCAGGGCAGGGGGAGCTAACTATGGCTACACCTTC. This chain uses TRBV28 with TRBJ1-2; 7 nucleotides match TRBD1. Germline lookup yields CDR1 MDHEN and CDR2 SYDVKM. The CDR3 loop spans 17 amino acids. The V and J ends lost 4 bases and 0 bases, in that order; junction bases with no gene match: 11.

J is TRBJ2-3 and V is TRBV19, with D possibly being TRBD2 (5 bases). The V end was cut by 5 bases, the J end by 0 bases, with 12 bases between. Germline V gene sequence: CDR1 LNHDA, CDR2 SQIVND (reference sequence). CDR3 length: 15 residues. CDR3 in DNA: TGTGCCAGTAGTTCCGGGGTCACTAGCACAGATACGCAGTATTTT. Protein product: CASSSGVTSTDTQYF.

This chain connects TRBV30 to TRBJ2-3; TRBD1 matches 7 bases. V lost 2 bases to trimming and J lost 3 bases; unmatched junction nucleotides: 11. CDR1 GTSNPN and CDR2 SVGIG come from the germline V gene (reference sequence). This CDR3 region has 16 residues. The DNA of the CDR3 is TGTGCCTGGAGTTTAGCCGGGACAGATAAGACAGATACGCAGTATTTT. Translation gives CAWSLAGTDKTDTQYF.

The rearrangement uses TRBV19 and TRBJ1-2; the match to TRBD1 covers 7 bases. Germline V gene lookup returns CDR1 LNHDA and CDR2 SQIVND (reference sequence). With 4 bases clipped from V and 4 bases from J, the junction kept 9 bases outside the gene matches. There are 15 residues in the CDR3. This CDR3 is CASSTDRVRGYGYTF. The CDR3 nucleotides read TGTGCCAGTAGTACCGACAGGGTTCGTGGCTATGGCTACACCTTC.

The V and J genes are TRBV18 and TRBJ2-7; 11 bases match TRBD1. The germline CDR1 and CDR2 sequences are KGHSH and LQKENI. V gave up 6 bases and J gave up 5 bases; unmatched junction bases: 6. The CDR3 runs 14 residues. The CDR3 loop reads CASSPGTGGDEQYF. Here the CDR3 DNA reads TGTGCCAGCTCCCCCGGGACAGGGGGGGACGAGCAGTACTTC.

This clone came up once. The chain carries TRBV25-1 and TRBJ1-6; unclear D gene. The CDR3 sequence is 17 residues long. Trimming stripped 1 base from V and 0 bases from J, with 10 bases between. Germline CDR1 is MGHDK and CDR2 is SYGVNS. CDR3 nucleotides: TGTGCCAGCAGTGAATCTACGGCGAGCTCCTATAATTCACCCCTCCACTTT. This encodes CASSESTASSYNSPLHF.

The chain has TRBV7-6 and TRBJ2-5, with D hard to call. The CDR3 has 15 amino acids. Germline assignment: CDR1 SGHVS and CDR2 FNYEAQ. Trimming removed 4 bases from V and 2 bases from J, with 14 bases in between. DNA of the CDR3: TGTGCCAGCAGCTACCGGACCGATTCACAAGAGACCCAGTACTTC. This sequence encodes CASSYRTDSQETQYF.

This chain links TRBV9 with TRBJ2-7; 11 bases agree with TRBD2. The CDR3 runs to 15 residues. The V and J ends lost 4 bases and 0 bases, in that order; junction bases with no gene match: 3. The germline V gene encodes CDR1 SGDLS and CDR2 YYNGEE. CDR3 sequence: CASSSGLAGSYEQYF. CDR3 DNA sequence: TGTGCCAGCAGCTCCGGACTAGCGGGCTCCTACGAGCAGTACTTC.

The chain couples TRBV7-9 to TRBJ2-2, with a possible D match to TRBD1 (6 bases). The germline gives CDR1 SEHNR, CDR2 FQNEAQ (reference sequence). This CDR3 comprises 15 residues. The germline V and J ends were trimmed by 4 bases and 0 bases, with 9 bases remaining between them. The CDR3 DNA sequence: TGTGCCAGCAGCTCCGGGACAACGAACACCGGGGAGCTGTTTTTT. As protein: CASSSGTTNTGELFF.

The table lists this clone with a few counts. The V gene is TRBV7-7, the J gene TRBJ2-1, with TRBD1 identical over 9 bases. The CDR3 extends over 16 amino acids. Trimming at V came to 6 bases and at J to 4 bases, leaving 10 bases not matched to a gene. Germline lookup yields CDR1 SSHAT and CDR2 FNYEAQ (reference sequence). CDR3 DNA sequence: TGTGCCAGCAGTTCCACACAGGGGGCTAGTTACAATGAGCAGTTCTTC. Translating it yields CASSSTQGASYNEQFF. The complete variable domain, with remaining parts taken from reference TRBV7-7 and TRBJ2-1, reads GAGVSQSPRYKVTKRGQDVTLRCDPISSHATLYWYQQALGQGPEFLTYFNYEAQPDKSGLPSDRFSAERPEGSISTLTIQRTEQRDSAMYRCASSSTQGASYNEQFFGPGTRLTVL.

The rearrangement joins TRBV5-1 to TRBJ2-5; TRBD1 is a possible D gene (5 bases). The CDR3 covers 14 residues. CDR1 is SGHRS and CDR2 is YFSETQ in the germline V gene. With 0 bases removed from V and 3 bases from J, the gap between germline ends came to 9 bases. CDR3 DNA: TGCGCCAGCAGCTTGGGGGCAGGGAAAGAGACCCAGTACTTC. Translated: CASSLGAGKETQYF.

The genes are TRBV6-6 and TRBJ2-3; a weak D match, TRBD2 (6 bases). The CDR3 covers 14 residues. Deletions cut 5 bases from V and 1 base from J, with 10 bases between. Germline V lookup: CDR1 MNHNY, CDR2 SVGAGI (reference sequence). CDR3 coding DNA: TGTGCCAGCAGTACCGGGACTGGCACAGATACGCAGTATTTT. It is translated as CASSTGTGTDTQYF.

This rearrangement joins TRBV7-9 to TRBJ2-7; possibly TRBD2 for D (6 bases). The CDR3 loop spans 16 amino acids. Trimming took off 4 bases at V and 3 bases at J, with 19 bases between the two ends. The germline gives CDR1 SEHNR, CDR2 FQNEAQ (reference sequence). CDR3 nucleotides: TGTGCCAGCAGCTCCGCTTTGTCGGGAGCCGTCTACGAGCAGTACTTC. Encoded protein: CASSSALSGAVYEQYF.

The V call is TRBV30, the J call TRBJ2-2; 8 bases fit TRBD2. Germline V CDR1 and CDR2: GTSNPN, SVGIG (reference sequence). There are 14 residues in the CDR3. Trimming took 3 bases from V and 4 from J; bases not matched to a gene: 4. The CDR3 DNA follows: TGTGCCTGGAGCGGACTAGCAGTCACCGGGGAGCTGTTTTTT. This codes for CAWSGLAVTGELFF.

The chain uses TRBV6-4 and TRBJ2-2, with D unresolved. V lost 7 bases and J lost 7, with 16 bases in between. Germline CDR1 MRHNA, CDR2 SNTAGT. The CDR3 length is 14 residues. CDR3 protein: CASTASPSNGELFF. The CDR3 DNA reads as TGTGCCAGCACGGCGAGCCCCTCCAACGGGGAGCTGTTTTTT.

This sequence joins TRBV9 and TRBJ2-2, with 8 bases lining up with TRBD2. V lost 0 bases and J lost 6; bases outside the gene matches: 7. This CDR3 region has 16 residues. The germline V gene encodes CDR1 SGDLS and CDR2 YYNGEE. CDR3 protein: CASSVEVPGGSGELFF. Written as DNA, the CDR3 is TGTGCCAGCAGCGTAGAAGTTCCGGGAGGGTCCGGGGAGCTGTTTTTT.

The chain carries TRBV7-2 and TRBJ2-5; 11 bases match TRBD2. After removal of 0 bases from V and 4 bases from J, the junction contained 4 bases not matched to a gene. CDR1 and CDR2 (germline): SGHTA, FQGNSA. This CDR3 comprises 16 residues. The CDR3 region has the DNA TGTGCCAGCAGCTTAGCTCTAGCGGGAGGTCGAGAGACCCAGTACTTC. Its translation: CASSLALAGGRETQYF.

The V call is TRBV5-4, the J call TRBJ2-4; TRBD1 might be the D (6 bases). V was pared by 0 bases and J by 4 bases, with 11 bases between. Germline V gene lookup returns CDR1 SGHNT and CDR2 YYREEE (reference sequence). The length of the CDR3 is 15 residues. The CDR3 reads CASSLAGQTKNIQYF. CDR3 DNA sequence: TGTGCCAGCAGCTTGGCCGGACAGACGAAAAACATTCAGTACTTC.

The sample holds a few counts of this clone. The DNA of the CDR3 is TGTGCCAGCAGACTAGGGGGGACTTCCACCGGGGAGCTGTTTTTT. Protein: CASRLGGTSTGELFF. The chain couples TRBV6-6 to TRBJ2-2; D assignment may be TRBD1 or TRBD2 (6 bases each). The V and J ends lost 6 bases and 4 bases respectively, with 15 bases between them. CDR1 is MNHNY, CDR2 SVGAGI, per germline (reference sequence). This CDR3 spans 15 amino acids.